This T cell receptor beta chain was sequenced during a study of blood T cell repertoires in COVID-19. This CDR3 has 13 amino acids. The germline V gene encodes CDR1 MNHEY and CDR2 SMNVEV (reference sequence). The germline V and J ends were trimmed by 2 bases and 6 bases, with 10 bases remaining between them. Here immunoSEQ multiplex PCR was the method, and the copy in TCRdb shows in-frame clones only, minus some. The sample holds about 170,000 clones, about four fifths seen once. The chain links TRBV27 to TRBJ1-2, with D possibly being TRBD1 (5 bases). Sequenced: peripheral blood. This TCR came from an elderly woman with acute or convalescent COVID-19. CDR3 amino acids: CASSLTRVDGYTF. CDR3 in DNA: TGTGCCAGCAGTTTAACCAGGGTGGATGGCTACACCTTC.